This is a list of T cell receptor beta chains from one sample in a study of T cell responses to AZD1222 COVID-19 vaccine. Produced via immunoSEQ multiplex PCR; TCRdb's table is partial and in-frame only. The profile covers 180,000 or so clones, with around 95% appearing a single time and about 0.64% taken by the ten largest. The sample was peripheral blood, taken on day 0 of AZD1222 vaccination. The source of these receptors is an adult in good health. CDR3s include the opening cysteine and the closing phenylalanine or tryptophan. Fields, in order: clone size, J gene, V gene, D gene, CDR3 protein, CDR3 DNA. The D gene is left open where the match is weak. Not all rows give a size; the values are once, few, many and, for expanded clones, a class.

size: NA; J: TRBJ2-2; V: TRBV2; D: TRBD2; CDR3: CASSEGDQREGSGELFF; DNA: TGTGCCAGCAGTGAAGGGGACCAGCGGGAGGGTAGCGGGGAGCTGTTTTTT
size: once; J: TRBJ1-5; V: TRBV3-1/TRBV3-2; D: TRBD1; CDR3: CASSRTGGNQPQHF; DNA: TGTGCCAGCAGCCGGACAGGGGGCAATCAGCCCCAGCATTTT
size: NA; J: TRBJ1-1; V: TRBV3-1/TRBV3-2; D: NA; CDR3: CASSHPGPGEAFF; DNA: TGTGCCAGCAGCCACCCGGGACCAGGAGAGGCTTTCTTT
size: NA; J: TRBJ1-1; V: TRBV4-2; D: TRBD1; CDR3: CASSQGPPTGARGEAFF; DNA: TGTGCCAGCAGCCAAGGCCCACCGACAGGGGCCAGGGGTGAAGCTTTCTTT
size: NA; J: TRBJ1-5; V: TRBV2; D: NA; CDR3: CASSEAWPGYQPQHF; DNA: TGTGCCAGCAGTGAAGCATGGCCAGGTTATCAGCCCCAGCATTTT
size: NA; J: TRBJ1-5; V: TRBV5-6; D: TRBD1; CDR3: CASSGQGGNSNQPQHF; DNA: TGTGCCAGCAGCGGACAGGGCGGTAATAGCAATCAGCCCCAGCATTTT
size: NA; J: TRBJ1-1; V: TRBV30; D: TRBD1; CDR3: CARTGFTTEAFF; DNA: TGTGCCCGGACAGGGTTTACCACTGAAGCTTTCTTT
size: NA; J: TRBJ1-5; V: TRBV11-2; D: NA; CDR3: CASSHRGGGNQPQHF; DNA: TGTGCCAGCAGCCACCGAGGGGGTGGGAATCAGCCCCAGCATTTT
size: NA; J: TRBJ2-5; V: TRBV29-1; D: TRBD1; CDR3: CSVRGQVLETQYF; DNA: TGCAGCGTTCGAGGACAGGTTTTGGAGACCCAGTACTTC
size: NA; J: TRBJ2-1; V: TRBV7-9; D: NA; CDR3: CASSLDPPRPGGYNEQFF; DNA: TGTGCCAGCAGCTTAGATCCCCCGCGCCCCGGGGGATACAATGAGCAGTTCTTC